The clone carrying this T cell receptor beta chain was seen only a few times. This sample was included in a study of response to subunit inactivated influenza vaccine. The CDR3 has 12 amino acids. Germline V gene sequence: CDR1 DFQATT, CDR2 SNEGSKA (reference sequence). The germline V and J ends were trimmed by 1 base and 7 bases, with 8 bases remaining between them. TCRdb re-analysed the RT-PCR reads in MiXCR, keeping a single row per CDR3 protein. Of hundreds of thousands of distinct CDR3 sequences listed, approximately 10% were seen once; the top ten hold more than 9.5%. This sample was also put to use in a study of T cells expressing NK-cell markers. From that second work: UMIs were included in TCR beta cDNA generated by 5'RACE template switching. In sorted CD3+CD56+NKG2C+, CD3+CD56+NKG2C- and CD3+CD56-NKG2C+ T cells, TCR beta repertoires were obtained.

The TCR comes from a man between 45 and 60 years old who received an inactivated influenza vaccine. The chain couples TRBV20-1 to TRBJ1-5; D is unresolved. This sample comprised PBMCs from blood, obtained on the day of vaccination. CDR3 amino acids: CSARVMAQPQHF. CDR3 sequence (DNA): TGCAGTGCTAGAGTGATGGCGCAGCCCCAGCATTTT.